What follows is one TCR beta chain and its context. This sample is part of a study of shared clonotypes between healthy human individuals. This CDR3 region has 17 residues. Unmatched junction bases numbered 9, after V lost 2 bases and J lost 8 bases. The germline gives CDR1 KGHSH, CDR2 LQKENI. Sequencing on ten immunoSEQ deep assay plates was performed for unsorted PBMC DNA. The protocol was immunoSEQ multiplex PCR, while the TCRdb copy is restricted to in-frame clones and leaves out a portion. The sample holds roughly 500,000 clones, roughly 80% seen once. Sample: PBMCs. The sequence was collected from a middle-aged woman in good health. Some clones in this sample may be carry-over from other donors' samples. The chain joins TRBV18 to TRBJ2-1; 13 bases are a match to TRBD2. The CDR3 here is CASSPEAGLAGAHEQFF. The CDR3 DNA reads as TGTGCCAGCTCACCAGAGGCCGGACTAGCGGGAGCACATGAGCAGTTCTTC.